The clone carrying this T cell receptor (beta chain) was detected a few times. The record originates from a study of blood T cell repertoires in COVID-19. Study-level information: Italy, Spain and the United States were the sources of the convalescent and acute COVID-19 samples.

V lost 4 bases, J lost 0 bases, and 19 bases lay in between. The CDR3 is 17 amino acids. CDR1 is SGHRS and CDR2 is YFSETQ in the germline V gene. Authors' data handling: Reference gene primer amplification gave nucleated cell count estimates. The method was immunoSEQ multiplex PCR; TCRdb's version includes in-frame clones alone and lacks a portion of them. V and J calls and clone size come straight from that table; D and trimming were deduced from the DNA. The repertoire holds 150,000 to 200,000 clones, with approximately 86% as singletons. The rearrangement uses TRBV5-1 and TRBJ1-1; D gene unclear. Sequenced sample: peripheral blood. This sequence originates from a man in his forties or fifties with active or convalescent COVID-19. CDR3 sequence: CASSREVRVAMNTEAFF. As DNA, the CDR3 is TGCGCCAGCAGCCGGGAGGTTAGGGTGGCTATGAACACTGAAGCTTTCTTT.